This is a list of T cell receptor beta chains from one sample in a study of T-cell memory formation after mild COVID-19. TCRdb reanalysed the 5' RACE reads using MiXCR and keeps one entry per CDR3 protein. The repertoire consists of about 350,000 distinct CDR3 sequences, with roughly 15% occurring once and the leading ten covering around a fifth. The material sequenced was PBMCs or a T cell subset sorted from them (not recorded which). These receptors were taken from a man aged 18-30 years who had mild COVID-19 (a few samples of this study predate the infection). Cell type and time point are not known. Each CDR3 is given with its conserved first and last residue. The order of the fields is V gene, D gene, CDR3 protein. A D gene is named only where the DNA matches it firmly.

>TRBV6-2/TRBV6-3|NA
CATMMDRSYNEQFF
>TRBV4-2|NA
CASSQVFQGRRNYGYTF
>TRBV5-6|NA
CASSPLEGYNEQFF
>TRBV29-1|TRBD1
CSVSWTGLGYTF
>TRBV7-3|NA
CASSREGFDTEAFF
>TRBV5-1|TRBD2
CASSLERGGPDTQYF
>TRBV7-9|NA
CASSLTGSSTDTQYF
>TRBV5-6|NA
CASSRRDTNEKLFFF
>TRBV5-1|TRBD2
CASRGWGGSTDTQYF
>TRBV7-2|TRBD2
CASSLLREGPVEQYF
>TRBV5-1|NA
CASSLEGQIYGYTF
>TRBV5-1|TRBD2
CASSSSGGDDEQFF
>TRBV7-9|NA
CASSLTGTGGYTF
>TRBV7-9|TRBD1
CASSLGQGQRYF